The clone carrying this T cell receptor beta chain was observed a single time. What it binds is not known. These data come from a study of shared clonotypes between healthy human individuals. Overall study results and limits: It was observed that approximately 5% of naive CD4 clonotypes were shared across a few donors.

The protocol was immunoSEQ multiplex PCR, while the TCRdb copy is restricted to in-frame clones and leaves out a portion. Of approximately 2,000,000 clones listed, about 90% are singletons. There are 18 residues in the CDR3. Trimming removed 0 bases from V and 7 bases from J; junction bases left unmatched: 15. CDR1 is GTSNPN, CDR2 SVGIG, per germline (reference sequence). A split of CD4+ cells into CD45RA+ naive and CD45RA-negative memory subsets was performed. The TCR comes from a man aged 18 to 30 in good health. Some clones in this sample may be carry-over from other donors' samples. Material for sequencing was naive CD4+ T cells from PBMCs. Documented subset: CD45RA+ positively selected. The gene calls are TRBV30 and TRBJ2-1; 10 bases are shared with TRBD2. CDR3 sequence reads: CAWSVRNSGRTKWNEQFF. The CDR3 DNA reads as TGTGCCTGGAGTGTACGTAATAGCGGGAGGACAAAGTGGAATGAGCAGTTCTTC.